This T cell receptor (beta chain) was identified during a study of early T cells in non-severe SARS-CoV-2 infection. Study at large: Investigators sequenced bulk RNA drawn from unsorted whole blood, and chains remained unpaired.

Unique molecular identifiers (one per individual cDNA molecule) were attached. Using its own MiXCR run on the 5' RACE reads, TCRdb lists one record per CDR3 protein. Altogether 60,000 or so distinct CDR3 sequences are present, more than 12% being singletons, with the ten largest covering about a tenth. The CDR3 consists of 13 residues. V lost 3 bases and J lost 0, with 4 bases in between. This clonotype is medium-sized (0.01 to 0.1%). The TCR comes from an adult who was a healthcare worker with PCR-confirmed SARS-CoV-2 infection or an uninfected control (not recorded which). The V and J genes are TRBV12-3 or TRBV12-4 and TRBJ2-3; D remains unclear. The sequencing used whole blood, collected at baseline. CDR3 region: CASSFGSTDTQYF. CDR3 DNA: TGTGCCAGCAGTTTTGGGAGCACAGATACGCAGTATTTT.